The 4 T cell receptor beta chains listed next were all sequenced from one sample in a study of T-cell reconstitution after alpha-beta-depleted transplantation in children. Construction of the TCRbeta library involved unique molecular identifiers. TCRdb ran MiXCR on the PCR reads and lists one entry per CDR3 protein. The data show 530,000 or so distinct CDR3 sequences, over 25% seen once. The material was PBMCs, obtained before TCRalphabeta/CD19-depleted stem cell transplant. The receptors originated from a boy younger than two with Wiskott-Aldrich syndrome, due to receive a stem cell transplant.

The chain joins TRBV4-1 to TRBJ2-3; the D is unclear. Germline values: CDR1 MGHRA, CDR2 YSYEKL. The CDR3 is 14 residues long. V was shortened by 1 base and J by 6 bases, with 11 bases between the two germline ends. The CDR3 nucleotides are TGCGCCAGCAGCCAAGTAGGTGATTACGATACGCAGTATTTT. It is translated as CASSQVGDYDTQYF.

J is TRBJ1-1 and V is TRBV11-2, with a tentative D call TRBD1 (5 bases). With 7 bases removed from V and 5 bases from J, the gap between germline ends came to 20 bases. There are 15 residues in the CDR3. Germline V lookup: CDR1 SGHAT, CDR2 FQNNGV. CDR3 sequence: CASTTYKTGGTEAFF. The DNA of the CDR3 is TGTGCCAGCACCACTTATAAAACGGGGGGGACTGAAGCTTTCTTT.

The gene calls are TRBV5-5 and TRBJ2-2, with a tentative D call TRBD1 (6 bases). Trimming removed 2 bases at V and 7 bases at J, with 18 bases between. This CDR3 spans 16 amino acids. Germline lookup yields CDR1 SGHKS and CDR2 YYEKEE (reference sequence). The CDR3 is CASSLRQVRGDGELFF. The CDR3, as DNA: TGTGCCAGCAGCTTAAGACAGGTTAGGGGAGACGGGGAGCTGTTTTTT.

This clonotype has just a few counts. V usage is TRBV6-1 and J usage is TRBJ2-1; 10 bases match TRBD2. Trimming removed 7 bases from V and 6 bases from J; junction bases left unmatched: 9. CDR1 and CDR2 from the germline V gene are MNHNS and SASEGT. The CDR3 is made up of 15 amino acids. In DNA, the CDR3 is TGTGCCAGCACCTCGGCTAGCGGGAGAACCAATGAGCAGTTCTTC. This codes for CASTSASGRTNEQFF.